The T cell receptor (beta chain) under discussion was sequenced for a study of blood T cell repertoires in COVID-19. Trimming removed 4 bases from V and 4 bases from J; junction bases left unmatched: 6. CDR3 length equals 16 residues. Germline-derived CDR1 and CDR2 are SGDLS and YYNGEE. The data were produced by immunoSEQ multiplex PCR, yet TCRdb's version contains in-frame clones alone and is incomplete. The sample has around 250,000 clones, about 86% seen once. The receptor's source is a man aged 30 to 45 with acute COVID-19. The chain combines TRBV9 with TRBJ2-1, with 12 bases matching TRBD2. The sequenced sample consisted of PBMCs or T cells enriched from blood (not recorded which). The CDR3 sequence: CASSTQLAGGYNEQFF. CDR3 nucleotides: TGTGCCAGCAGCACCCAACTAGCGGGAGGTTACAATGAGCAGTTCTTC. Based on the CDR3 plus reference TRBV9 and TRBJ2-1, the full variable domain is DSGVTQTPKHLITATGQRVTLRCSPRSGDLSVYWYQQSLDQGLQFLIQYYNGEERAKGNILERFSAQQFPDLHSELNLSSLELGDSALYFCASSTQLAGGYNEQFFGPGTRLTVL.